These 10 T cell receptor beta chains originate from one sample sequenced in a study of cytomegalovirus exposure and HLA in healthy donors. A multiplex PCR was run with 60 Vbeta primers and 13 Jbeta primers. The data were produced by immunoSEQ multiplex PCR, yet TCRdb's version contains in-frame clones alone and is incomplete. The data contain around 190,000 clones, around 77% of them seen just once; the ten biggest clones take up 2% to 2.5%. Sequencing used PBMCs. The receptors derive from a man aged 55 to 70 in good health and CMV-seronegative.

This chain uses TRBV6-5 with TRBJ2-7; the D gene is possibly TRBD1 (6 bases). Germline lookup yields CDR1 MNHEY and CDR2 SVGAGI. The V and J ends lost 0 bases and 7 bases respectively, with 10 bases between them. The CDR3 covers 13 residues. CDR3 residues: CASSYSQGGEQYF. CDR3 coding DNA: TGTGCCAGCAGTTACTCACAGGGCGGGGAGCAGTACTTC.

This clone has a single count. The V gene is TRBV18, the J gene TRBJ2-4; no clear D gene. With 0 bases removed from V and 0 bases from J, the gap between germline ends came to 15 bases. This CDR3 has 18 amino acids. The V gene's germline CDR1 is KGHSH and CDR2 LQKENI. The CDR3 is CASSPPAQHGLAKNIQYF. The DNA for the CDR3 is TGTGCCAGCTCACCACCGGCCCAACATGGCCTAGCCAAAAACATTCAGTACTTC.

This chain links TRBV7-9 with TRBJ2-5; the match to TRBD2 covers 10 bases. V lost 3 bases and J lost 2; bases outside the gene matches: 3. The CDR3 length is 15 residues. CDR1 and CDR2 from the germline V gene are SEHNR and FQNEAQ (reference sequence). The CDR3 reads CASSFSAGGQETQYF. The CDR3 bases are TGTGCCAGCAGCTTCTCAGCGGGGGGGCAAGAGACCCAGTACTTC. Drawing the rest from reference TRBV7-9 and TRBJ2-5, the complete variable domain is DTGVSQNPRHKITKRGQNVTFRCDPISEHNRLYWYRQTLGQGPEFLTYFQNEAQLEKSRLLSDRFSAERPKGSFSTLEIQRTEQGDSAMYLCASSFSAGGQETQYFGPGTRLLVL.

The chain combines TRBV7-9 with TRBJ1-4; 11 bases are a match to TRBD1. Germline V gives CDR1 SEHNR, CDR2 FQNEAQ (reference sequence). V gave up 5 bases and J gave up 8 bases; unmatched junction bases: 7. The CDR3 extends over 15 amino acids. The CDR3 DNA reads TGTGCCAGCAGCGTTCGGGACAGGGGGGGGGAAAAACTGTTTTTT. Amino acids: CASSVRDRGGEKLFF.

The CDR3 reads CSVEESQGGVGELFF. The CDR3 DNA reads TGCAGCGTTGAAGAGAGTCAGGGCGGTGTCGGGGAGCTGTTTTTT. The chain joins TRBV29-1 to TRBJ2-2; weak D call: TRBD1 (5 bases). This CDR3 comprises 15 residues. Germline CDR1 is SQVTM and CDR2 is ANQGSEA. The V and J ends lost 0 bases and 7 bases respectively, with 15 bases between them.

CDR3 loop: CAISESTGLEVTDTQYF. The CDR3 DNA follows: TGTGCCATCAGTGAGTCGACGGGACTAGAGGTCACAGATACGCAGTATTTT. The gene calls are TRBV10-3 and TRBJ2-3, with 8 bases lining up with TRBD2. Trimming removed 0 bases from V and 2 bases from J; junction bases left unmatched: 7. CDR1 is ENHRY, CDR2 SYGVKD, per germline. CDR3 length: 17 residues.

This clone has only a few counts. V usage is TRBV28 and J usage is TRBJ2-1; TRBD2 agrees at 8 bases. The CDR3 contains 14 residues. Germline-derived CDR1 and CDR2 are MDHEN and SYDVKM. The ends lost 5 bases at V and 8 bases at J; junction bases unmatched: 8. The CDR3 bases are TGTGCCAGCAGTAACAGCGGGAGTAGATATGAGCAGTTCTTC. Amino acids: CASSNSGSRYEQFF. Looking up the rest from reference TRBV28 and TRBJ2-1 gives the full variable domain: DVKVTQSSRYLVKRTGEKVFLECVQDMDHENMFWYRQDPGLGLRLIYFSYDVKMKEKGDIPEGYSVSREKKERFSLILESASTNQTSMYLCASSNSGSRYEQFFGPGTRLTVL.

The CDR3 nucleotides are TGTGCCAGCAGTCCCCGGACAGGGGGGTACGAGCAGTACTTC. It codes for CASSPRTGGYEQYF. This chain joins TRBV27 and TRBJ2-7; 10 bases are a match to TRBD1. Per the germline V gene, CDR1 is MNHEY and CDR2 is SMNVEV (reference sequence). The CDR3 is made up of 14 amino acids. The J segment lost 4 bases and the V segment lost 5 bases, leaving 5 bases of the junction unmatched.

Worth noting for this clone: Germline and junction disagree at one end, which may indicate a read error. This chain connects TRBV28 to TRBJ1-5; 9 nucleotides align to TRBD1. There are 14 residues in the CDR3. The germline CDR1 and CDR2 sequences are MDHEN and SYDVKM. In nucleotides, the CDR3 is TGTGCCAGCAGGGGGACAGGGTTGAATCAGCCCCAGAATTTT. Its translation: CASRGTGLNQPQNF. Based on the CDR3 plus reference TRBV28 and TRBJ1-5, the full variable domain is DVKVTQSSRYLVKRTGEKVFLECVQDMDHENMFWYRQDPGLGLRLIYFSYDVKMKEKGDIPEGYSVSREKKERFSLILESASTNQTSMYLCASRGTGLNQPQNFGDGTRLSIL.

As DNA, the CDR3 is TGTGCCACCAGGGGCAGGGGAAACTATGGCTACACCTTC. Residues: CATRGRGNYGYTF. This chain connects TRBV28 to TRBJ1-2, with a tentative D call TRBD1 (6 bases). CDR1 is MDHEN, CDR2 SYDVKM, per germline. V shed 10 bases and J shed 2 bases, with 14 bases lying between them. This CDR3 contains 13 residues.